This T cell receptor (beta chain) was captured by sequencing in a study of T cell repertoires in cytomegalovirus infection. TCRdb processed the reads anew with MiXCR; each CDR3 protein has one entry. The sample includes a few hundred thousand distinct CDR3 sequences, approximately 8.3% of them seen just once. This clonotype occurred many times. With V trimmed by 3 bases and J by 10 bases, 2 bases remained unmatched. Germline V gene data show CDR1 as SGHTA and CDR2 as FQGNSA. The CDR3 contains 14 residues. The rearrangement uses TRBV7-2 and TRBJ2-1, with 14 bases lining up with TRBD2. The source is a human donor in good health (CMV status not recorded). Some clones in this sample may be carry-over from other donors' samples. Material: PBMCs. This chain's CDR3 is CASSLGLAGVEQFF. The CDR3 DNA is TGTGCCAGCAGCTTGGGACTAGCGGGAGTAGAGCAGTTCTTC.